These 17 T cell receptor beta chains came from one sample sequenced in a study of blood T cells in healthy people across ages. The use of a sample-barcoded 5' primer and a J-beta primer mix characterized a second PCR of roughly 6 to 11 cycles. One entry per CDR3 protein results from TCRdb running MiXCR on the 5' RACE reads. The sample shows more than 750,000 distinct CDR3 sequences, almost 30% of them seen only once. These data were likewise used in another study, on T cells of mothers and their children.

The specimen sequenced was blood. The receptors come from a middle-aged woman in good health.

Comments on this clonotype: Just one base apart from a much larger clone, this may be a read error. The chain carries TRBV6-5 and TRBJ2-7; D remains unclear. The length of the CDR3 is 14 residues. CDR1 is MNHEY, CDR2 SVGAGI, per germline. The V end was cut by 0 bases, the J end by 3 bases, with 9 bases between. CDR3 nucleotide sequence: TGTGCCAGCAGTTACTCCAAGGAGTTCTACGAGCAGTACTTC. It specifies CASSYSKEFYEQYF.

This chain joins TRBV20-1 and TRBJ2-7; 7 bases line up with TRBD2. Germline V CDR1 and CDR2: DFQATT, SNEGSKA (reference sequence). V dropped 4 bases and J dropped 2; count of bases not matched to a gene: 11. This CDR3 region has 15 residues. This CDR3 reads CSAKGITSEAYEQYF. The CDR3 nucleotides are TGCAGTGCTAAGGGAATAACTAGCGAAGCCTACGAGCAGTACTTC.

Ten or more counts support this clonotype. V usage is TRBV27 and J usage is TRBJ2-7; D remains unclear. With 5 bases removed from V and 0 bases from J, the gap between germline ends came to 14 bases. The CDR3 is made up of 15 amino acids. Germline CDR1 and CDR2: MNHEY and SMNVEV (reference sequence). The CDR3 DNA is TGTGCCAGCAGTCCCGAAAGCCAGAGCTCCTACGAGCAGTACTTC. The encoded protein is CASSPESQSSYEQYF.

About this clonotype itself: This sequence may be a read error, since a much larger clone differs from it by one base. The V gene is TRBV7-2, the J gene TRBJ1-4, with unresolved D. This CDR3 is built from 12 residues. CDR1 is SGHTA and CDR2 is FQGNSA in the germline V gene. The chain's CDR3 is CASSPTNEKRFF. In nucleotides, the CDR3 is TGTGCCAGCAGCCCAACGAATGAAAAACGGTTTTTT.

This clonotype was detected only a few times. V usage is TRBV5-1 and J usage is TRBJ2-1; 8 bases fit TRBD2. The CDR3 contains 16 residues. With V trimmed by 0 bases and J by 2 bases, 4 bases remained unmatched. The germline CDR1 and CDR2 sequences are SGHRS and YFSETQ. The DNA of the CDR3 is TGCGCCAGCAGCTTGGGACGGGGGGGCCCCTACAATGAGCAGTTCTTC. Encoded protein: CASSLGRGGPYNEQFF.

J is TRBJ2-7 and V is TRBV7-2; 13 bases line up with TRBD2. This CDR3 contains 16 residues. Germline V gene sequence: CDR1 SGHTA, CDR2 FQGNSA. V was pared by 4 bases and J by 10 bases, with 13 bases of the junction left unmatched. CDR3: CASSSGTSGRGRDQYF. The CDR3 DNA sequence: TGTGCCAGCAGCTCCGGAACTAGCGGGAGGGGGCGTGACCAGTACTTC.

This clonotype has just one count. A much larger clone differs from this one at a single base, so this may be a read error. The chain links TRBV7-6 to TRBJ2-5, with unresolved D. Germline values: CDR1 SGHVS, CDR2 FNYEAQ. The CDR3 runs 14 residues. Trimming removed 5 bases from V and 2 bases from J, with 12 bases in between. CDR3 DNA: TGTGCCAGCAGCCTCTCTAGGCTACAAGAGACCCAGTACTTC. It translates to CASSLSRLQETQYF. Variable domain in full (rest from reference TRBV7-6 and TRBJ2-5): GAGVSQSPRYKVTKRGQDVALRCDPISGHVSLYWYRQALGQGPEFLTYFNYEAQQDKSGLPNDRFSAERPEGSISTLTIQRTEQRDSAMYRCASSLSRLQETQYFGPGTRLLVL.

The sample holds a few counts of this clonotype. This chain links TRBV7-2 with TRBJ2-7, with 9 bases that match TRBD1. Germline lookup yields CDR1 SGHTA and CDR2 FQGNSA. The CDR3 is made up of 14 amino acids. J lost 3 bases, V lost 5 bases, and 5 bases had no gene match. CDR3 amino acids: CASSRRGQGYEQYF. The CDR3 coding sequence is TGTGCCAGCAGCCGGAGGGGACAGGGCTACGAGCAGTACTTC.

This chain links TRBV7-2 with TRBJ2-1, with no clear D. The V gene's germline CDR1 is SGHTA and CDR2 FQGNSA. V gave up 5 bases and J gave up 4 bases, with 9 bases separating them. The CDR3 consists of 13 residues. The CDR3 here is CASSQTDYNEQFF. The CDR3 DNA reads TGTGCCAGCAGCCAGACGGATTACAATGAGCAGTTCTTC.

V usage is TRBV6-1 and J usage is TRBJ2-1; 16 positions match TRBD2. This CDR3 has 20 residues. V shed 6 bases, J shed 2 bases, and the junction held 13 bases outside the gene matches. CDR1 and CDR2 from the germline V gene are MNHNS and SASEGT. CDR3 in amino acids: CASSPTSGLAGGPTYNEQFF. The CDR3 DNA is TGTGCCAGCAGCCCCACGTCGGGACTAGCGGGGGGGCCTACCTACAATGAGCAGTTCTTC.

This sequence joins TRBV4-3 and TRBJ2-7; the D gene could be TRBD1 or TRBD2 (5 bases each). The germline CDR1 and CDR2 sequences are LGHNA and YSLEER. This CDR3 comprises 15 residues. V lost 0 bases and J 6 bases, leaving 15 bases between the germline ends. This CDR3 is CASSQDLGESAEQYF. The DNA for the CDR3 is TGCGCCAGCAGCCAAGATTTAGGGGAGAGCGCCGAGCAGTACTTC.

This clonotype occurred many times. The chain uses TRBV10-3 and TRBJ2-5; D not resolved. The CDR3 runs to 14 residues. The V gene's germline CDR1 is ENHRY and CDR2 SYGVKD. V dropped 0 bases and J dropped 3 bases, with 8 bases sitting between them. The CDR3 region has the DNA TGTGCCATCAGTGAGTCGAACTATAAAGAGACCCAGTACTTC. This gives the protein CAISESNYKETQYF.

In its sample, this clonotype was seen many times. The J gene is TRBJ1-4, the V gene TRBV5-1; no firm D call. With 2 bases removed from V and 2 bases from J, the gap between germline ends came to 7 bases. In germline, CDR1 is SGHRS, CDR2 YFSETQ. The CDR3 spans 14 residues. CDR3 residues: CASSLGGTNEKLFF. CDR3 DNA sequence: TGCGCCAGCAGCTTAGGAGGGACTAATGAAAAACTGTTTTTT.

On this clonotype: At one boundary the junction diverges from the germline segment, which might be a read error. As DNA, the CDR3 is TGTGTCAGCAGTTACGGCCAAATGAACACTGAAGCTTTCTTT. Translating it yields CVSSYGQMNTEAFF. The rearrangement joins TRBV6-2 or TRBV6-3 to TRBJ1-1; D gene unclear. Germline V CDR1 and CDR2: MNHEY, SVGEGT. This CDR3 comprises 14 residues.

The sample holds a few counts of this clonotype. V gene TRBV20-1 combines with J gene TRBJ2-3; weak D call: TRBD1 (6 bases). Germline V gene lookup returns CDR1 DFQATT and CDR2 SNEGSKA (reference sequence). V lost 7 bases and J lost 0, with 11 bases in between. The CDR3 spans 13 residues. This CDR3 is CSEPDSSTDTQYF. The CDR3 DNA reads as TGCAGTGAACCGGACAGTAGCACAGATACGCAGTATTTT.

The chain is built from TRBV7-2 and TRBJ1-4; 11 bases align to TRBD1. V dropped 6 bases and J dropped 1; count of bases not matched to a gene: 10. Germline V gene sequence: CDR1 SGHTA, CDR2 FQGNSA. The CDR3 spans 18 residues. For the CDR3, the DNA is TGTGCCAGCAGTCTCTACGGACAGGGGGCGGGAACTAATGAAAAACTGTTTTTT. This sequence encodes CASSLYGQGAGTNEKLFF. Complete variable domain (other parts from reference TRBV7-2 and TRBJ1-4): GAGVSQSPSNKVTEKGKDVELRCDPISGHTALYWYRQSLGQGLEFLIYFQGNSAPDKSGLPSDRFSAERTGGSVSTLTIQRTQQEDSAVYLCASSLYGQGAGTNEKLFFGSGTQLSVL.

This clonotype was detected only a few times. This chain uses TRBV10-3 with TRBJ1-1; no clear D. Between the trimmed V and J ends, which lost 4 bases and 4 bases, there was a span of 16 bases. From germline, CDR1 is ENHRY and CDR2 SYGVKD. This CDR3 is built from 15 residues. The chain's CDR3 is CAISVGSRSGTEAFF. The CDR3 nucleotides are TGTGCCATCAGTGTCGGGAGCAGGTCGGGCACTGAAGCTTTCTTT.